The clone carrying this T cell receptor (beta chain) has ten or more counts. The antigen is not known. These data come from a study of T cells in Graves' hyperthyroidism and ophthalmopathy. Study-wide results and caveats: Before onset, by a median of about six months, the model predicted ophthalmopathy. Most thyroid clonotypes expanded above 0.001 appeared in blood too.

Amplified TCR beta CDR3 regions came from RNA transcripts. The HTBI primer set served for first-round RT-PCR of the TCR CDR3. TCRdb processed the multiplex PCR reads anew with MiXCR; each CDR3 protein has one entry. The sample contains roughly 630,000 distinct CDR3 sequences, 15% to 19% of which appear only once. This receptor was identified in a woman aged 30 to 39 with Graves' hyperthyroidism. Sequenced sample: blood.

CDR3 residues: CASSLVQRDTEAFF. DNA of the CDR3: TGTGCCAGCAGCTTAGTCCAGAGGGACACTGAAGCTTTCTTT. This chain connects TRBV7-9 to TRBJ1-1; D is unresolved. The V end lost 1 base, the J end lost 3 bases, and 9 bases lay between the germline ends. The CDR3 is 14 residues long. From germline, CDR1 is SEHNR and CDR2 FQNEAQ (reference sequence).